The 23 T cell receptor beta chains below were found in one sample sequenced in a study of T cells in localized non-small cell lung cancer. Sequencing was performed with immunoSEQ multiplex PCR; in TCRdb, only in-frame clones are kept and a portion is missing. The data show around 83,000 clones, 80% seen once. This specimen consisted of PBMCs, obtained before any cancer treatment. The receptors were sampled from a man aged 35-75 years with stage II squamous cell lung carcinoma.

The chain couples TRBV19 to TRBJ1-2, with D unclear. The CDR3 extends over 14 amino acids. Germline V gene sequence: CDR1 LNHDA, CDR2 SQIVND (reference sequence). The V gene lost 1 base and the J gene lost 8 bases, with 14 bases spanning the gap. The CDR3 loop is CASSIGPHGSGYTF. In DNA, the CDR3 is TGTGCCAGTAGTATAGGTCCCCACGGCTCGGGCTACACCTTC.

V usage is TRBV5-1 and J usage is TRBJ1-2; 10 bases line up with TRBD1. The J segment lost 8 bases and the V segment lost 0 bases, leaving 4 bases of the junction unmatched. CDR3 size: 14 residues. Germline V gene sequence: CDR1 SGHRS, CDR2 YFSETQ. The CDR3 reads CASSLAGTGVGYTF. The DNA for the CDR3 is TGCGCCAGCAGCTTGGCCGGGACAGGGGTCGGCTACACCTTC.

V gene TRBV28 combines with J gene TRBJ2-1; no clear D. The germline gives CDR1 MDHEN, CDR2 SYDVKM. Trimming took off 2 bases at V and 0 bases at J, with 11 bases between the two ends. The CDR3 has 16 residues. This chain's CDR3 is CASSLSSGSSYNEQFF. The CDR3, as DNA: TGTGCCAGCAGTTTAAGTTCTGGAAGCTCCTACAATGAGCAGTTCTTC.

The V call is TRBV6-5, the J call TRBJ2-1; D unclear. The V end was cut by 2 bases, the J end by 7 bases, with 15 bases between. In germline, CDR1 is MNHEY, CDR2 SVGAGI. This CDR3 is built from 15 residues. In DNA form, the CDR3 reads TGTGCCAGCAGTTACAGGAGCGTAGGGCTAAATGAGCAGTTCTTC. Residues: CASSYRSVGLNEQFF.

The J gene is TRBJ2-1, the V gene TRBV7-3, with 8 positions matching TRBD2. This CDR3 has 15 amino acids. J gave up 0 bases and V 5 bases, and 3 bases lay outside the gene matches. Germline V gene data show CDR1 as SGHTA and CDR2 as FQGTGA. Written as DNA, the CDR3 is TGTGCCAGCAGCCCGAGCGGGAGCTCCTACAATGAGCAGTTCTTC. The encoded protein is CASSPSGSSYNEQFF.

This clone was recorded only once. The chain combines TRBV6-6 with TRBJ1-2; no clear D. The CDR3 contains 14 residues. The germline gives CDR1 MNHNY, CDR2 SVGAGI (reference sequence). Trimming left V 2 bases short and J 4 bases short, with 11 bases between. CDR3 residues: CASSYAPAGYGYTF. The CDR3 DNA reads TGTGCCAGCAGTTACGCCCCAGCGGGCTATGGCTACACCTTC.

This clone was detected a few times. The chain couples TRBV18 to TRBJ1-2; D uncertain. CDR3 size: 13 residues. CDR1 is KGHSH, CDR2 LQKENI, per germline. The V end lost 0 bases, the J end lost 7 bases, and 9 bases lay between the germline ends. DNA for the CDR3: TGTGCCAGCTCACCACCAGGGATCGGTGGCTACACCTTC. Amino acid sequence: CASSPPGIGGYTF.

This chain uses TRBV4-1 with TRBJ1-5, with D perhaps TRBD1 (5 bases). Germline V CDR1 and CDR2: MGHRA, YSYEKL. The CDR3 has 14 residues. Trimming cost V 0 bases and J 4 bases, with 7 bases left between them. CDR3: CASSQDRVNQPQHF. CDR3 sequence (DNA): TGCGCCAGCAGCCAAGACAGGGTGAATCAGCCCCAGCATTTT.

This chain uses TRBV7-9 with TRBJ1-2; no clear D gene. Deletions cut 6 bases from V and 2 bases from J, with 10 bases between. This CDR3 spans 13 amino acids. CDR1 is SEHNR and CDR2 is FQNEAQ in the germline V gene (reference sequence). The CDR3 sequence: CASSPGNNYGYTF. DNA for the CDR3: TGTGCCAGCAGTCCCGGGAACAACTATGGCTACACCTTC.

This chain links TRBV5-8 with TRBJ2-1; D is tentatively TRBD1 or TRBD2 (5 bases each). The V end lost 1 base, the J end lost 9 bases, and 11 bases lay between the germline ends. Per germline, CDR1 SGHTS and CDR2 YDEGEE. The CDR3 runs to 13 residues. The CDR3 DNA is TGTGCCAGCAGCTTGACTCGGGGCGGTGAGCAGTTCTTC. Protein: CASSLTRGGEQFF.

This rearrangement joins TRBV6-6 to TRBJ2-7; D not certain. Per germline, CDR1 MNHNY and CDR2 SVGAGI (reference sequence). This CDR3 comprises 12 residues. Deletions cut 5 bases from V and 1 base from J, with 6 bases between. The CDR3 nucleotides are TGTGCCAGCAGTCCAGCGTCCTACGAGCAGTACTTC. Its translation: CASSPASYEQYF.

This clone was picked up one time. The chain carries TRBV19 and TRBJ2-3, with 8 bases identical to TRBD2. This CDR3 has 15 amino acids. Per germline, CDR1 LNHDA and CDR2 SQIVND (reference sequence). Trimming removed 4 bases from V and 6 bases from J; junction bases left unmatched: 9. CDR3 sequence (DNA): TGTGCCAGTAGTACCTCCGGGACTAGACTGGATACGCAGTATTTT. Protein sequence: CASSTSGTRLDTQYF.

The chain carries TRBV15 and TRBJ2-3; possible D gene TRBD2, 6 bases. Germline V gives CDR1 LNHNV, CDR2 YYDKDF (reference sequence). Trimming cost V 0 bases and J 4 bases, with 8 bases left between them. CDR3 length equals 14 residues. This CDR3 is CATSRDREADTQYF. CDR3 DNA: TGTGCCACCAGCAGAGATAGGGAGGCAGATACGCAGTATTTT.

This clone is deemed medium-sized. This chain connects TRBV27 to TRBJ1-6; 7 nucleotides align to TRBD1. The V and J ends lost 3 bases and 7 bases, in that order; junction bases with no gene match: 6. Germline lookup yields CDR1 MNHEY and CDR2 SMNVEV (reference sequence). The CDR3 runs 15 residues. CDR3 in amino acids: CASSLSRDRNSPLHF. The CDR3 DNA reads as TGTGCCAGCAGTTTGTCTCGGGACAGAAATTCACCCCTCCACTTT.

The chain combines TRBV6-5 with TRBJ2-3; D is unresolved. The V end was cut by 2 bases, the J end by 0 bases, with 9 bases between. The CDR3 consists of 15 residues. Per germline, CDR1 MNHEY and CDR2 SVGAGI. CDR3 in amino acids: CASSYKTSSTDTQYF. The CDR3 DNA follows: TGTGCCAGCAGTTACAAGACCTCTAGCACAGATACGCAGTATTTT.

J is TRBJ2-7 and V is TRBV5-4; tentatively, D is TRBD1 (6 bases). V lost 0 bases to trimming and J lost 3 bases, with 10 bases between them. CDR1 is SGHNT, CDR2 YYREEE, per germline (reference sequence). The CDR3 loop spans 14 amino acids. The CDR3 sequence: CASSLGGQSYEQYF. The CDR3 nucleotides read TGTGCCAGCAGCTTGGGGGGGCAAAGCTACGAGCAGTACTTC. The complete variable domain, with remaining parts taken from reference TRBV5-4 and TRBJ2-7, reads ETGVTQSPTHLIKTRGQQVTLRCSSQSGHNTVSWYQQALGQGPQFIFQYYREEENGRGNFPPRFSGLQFPNYSSELNVNALELDDSALYLCASSLGGQSYEQYFGPGTRLTVT.

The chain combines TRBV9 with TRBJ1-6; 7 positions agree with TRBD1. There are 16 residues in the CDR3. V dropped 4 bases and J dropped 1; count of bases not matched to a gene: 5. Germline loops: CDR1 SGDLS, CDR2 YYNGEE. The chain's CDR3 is CASSPGGASYNSPLHF. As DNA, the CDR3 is TGTGCCAGCAGCCCAGGGGGGGCTTCCTATAATTCACCCCTCCACTTT.

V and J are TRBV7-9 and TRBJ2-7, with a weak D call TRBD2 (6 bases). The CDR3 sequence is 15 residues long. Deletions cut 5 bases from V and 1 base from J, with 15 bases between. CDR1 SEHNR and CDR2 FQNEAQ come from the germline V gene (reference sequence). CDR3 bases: TGTGCCAGCAGCCGTTCGGAAGCGGGTTCCTACGAGCAGTACTTC. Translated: CASSRSEAGSYEQYF.

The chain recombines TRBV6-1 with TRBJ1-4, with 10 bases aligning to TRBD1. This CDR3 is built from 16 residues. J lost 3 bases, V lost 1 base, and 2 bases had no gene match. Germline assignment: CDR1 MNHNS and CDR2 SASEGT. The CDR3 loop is CASSEGQGAANEKLFF. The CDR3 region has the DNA TGTGCCAGCAGTGAAGGACAGGGGGCAGCTAATGAAAAACTGTTTTTT.

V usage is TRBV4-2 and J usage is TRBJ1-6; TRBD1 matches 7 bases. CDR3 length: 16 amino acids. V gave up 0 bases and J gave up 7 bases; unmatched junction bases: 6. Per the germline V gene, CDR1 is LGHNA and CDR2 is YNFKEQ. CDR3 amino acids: CASSQETGAYNSPLHF. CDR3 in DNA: TGTGCCAGCAGCCAAGAAACAGGGGCATACAATTCACCCCTCCACTTT.

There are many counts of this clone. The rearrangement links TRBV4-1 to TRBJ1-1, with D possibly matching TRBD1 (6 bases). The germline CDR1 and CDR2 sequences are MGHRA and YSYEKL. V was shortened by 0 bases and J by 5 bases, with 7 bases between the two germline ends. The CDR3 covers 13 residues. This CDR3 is CASSQERGTEAFF. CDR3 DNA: TGCGCCAGCAGCCAAGAAAGGGGGACTGAAGCTTTCTTT.

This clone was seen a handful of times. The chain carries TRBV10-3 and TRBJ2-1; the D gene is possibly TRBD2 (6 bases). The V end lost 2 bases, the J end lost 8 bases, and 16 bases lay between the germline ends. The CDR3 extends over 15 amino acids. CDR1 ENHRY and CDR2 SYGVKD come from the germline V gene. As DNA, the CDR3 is TGTGCCATCAGTGAGAAGGAGGGACTCAGGGATGAGCAGTTCTTC. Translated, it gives CAISEKEGLRDEQFF.

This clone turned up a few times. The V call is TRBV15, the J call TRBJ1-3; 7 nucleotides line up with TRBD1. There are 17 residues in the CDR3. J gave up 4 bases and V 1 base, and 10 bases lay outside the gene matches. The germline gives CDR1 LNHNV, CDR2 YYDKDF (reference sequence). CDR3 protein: CATSRGKEGARGNTIYF. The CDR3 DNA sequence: TGTGCCACCAGCAGAGGCAAAGAGGGGGCGCGAGGAAACACCATATATTTT.